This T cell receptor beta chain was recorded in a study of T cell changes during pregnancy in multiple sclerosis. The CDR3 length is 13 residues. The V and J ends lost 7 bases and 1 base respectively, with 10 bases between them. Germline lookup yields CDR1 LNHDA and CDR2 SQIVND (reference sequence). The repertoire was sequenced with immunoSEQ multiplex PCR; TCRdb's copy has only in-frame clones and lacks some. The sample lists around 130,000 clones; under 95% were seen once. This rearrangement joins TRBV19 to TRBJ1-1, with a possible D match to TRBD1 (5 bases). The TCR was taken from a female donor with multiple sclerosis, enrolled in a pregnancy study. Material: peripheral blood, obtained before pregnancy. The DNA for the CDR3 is TGTGCCAGTATGGGGGAGGGGAACACTGAAGCTTTCTTT. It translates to CASMGEGNTEAFF.